Listed below are T cell receptor beta chains from one sample, sequenced in a study of T cells in Graves' hyperthyroidism and ophthalmopathy. TCRdb reprocessed the multiplex PCR reads with MiXCR, giving one entry per CDR3 protein. The sample shows over 500,000 distinct CDR3 sequences, 46% of them seen only once. Sequences were obtained from peripheral blood or thyroid tissue (not recorded which). Receptors originate from an adult woman with Graves' disease, either hyperthyroidism or ophthalmopathy (not recorded which). Both conserved end residues are part of each CDR3. D genes are given only for firm matches. Size is stated for part of the rows, as once, few or many counts, or as a class when the clone is expanded.

CSARGHSSQYF	TGCAGTGCTAGGGGACACTCCTCCCAGTACTTC	TRBJ2-5	NA	TRBV20-1	11	NA
CSAGDTTYEQYF	TGCAGCGCCGGGGACACTACCTACGAGCAGTACTTC	TRBJ2-7	NA	TRBV29-1	12	NA
CASSQSTPVNQPQHF	TGTGCCAGCAGCCAATCAACACCAGTTAATCAGCCCCAGCATTTT	TRBJ1-5	NA	TRBV16	15	many
CSVVSSGVRYEQYF	TGCAGCGTTGTATCATCAGGGGTGCGCTACGAGCAGTACTTC	TRBJ2-7	NA	TRBV29-1	14	many
CSVAGKVNTEAFF	TGCAGCGTTGCAGGGAAAGTGAACACTGAAGCTTTCTTT	TRBJ1-1	NA	TRBV29-1	13	many
CATSGLLAGGRNEQFF	TGTGCCACCAGTGGTCTCCTAGCGGGAGGACGCAATGAGCAGTTCTTC	TRBJ2-1	TRBD2	TRBV24-1	16	NA
CAILGFQNYGYTF	TGTGCCATCCTGGGGTTTCAGAACTATGGCTACACCTTC	TRBJ1-2	NA	TRBV6-5	13	NA
CAIAPGARTGELFF	TGTGCCATCGCCCCCGGCGCTCGCACCGGGGAGCTGTTCTTT	TRBJ2-2	NA	TRBV10-3	14	NA
CAISTIQETQYF	TGTGCCATCTCTACAATACAAGAGACCCAGTACTTC	TRBJ2-5	NA	TRBV10-3	12	once
CASSLGGGSGTGELSW	TGCGCCAGCAGCTTGGGAGGCGGGAGTGGGACCGGGGAGCTGTCTTGG	TRBJ2-2	TRBD2	TRBV5-1	16	NA
CASTQGSSNQPQHF	TGTGCCAGCACTCAGGGGAGCAGCAATCAGCCCCAGCATTTT	TRBJ1-5	NA	TRBV2	14	NA
CASSTGQGGFNQPQHF	TGTGCCAGTAGTACAGGACAGGGCGGCTTCAATCAGCCCCAGCATTTT	TRBJ1-5	TRBD1	TRBV19	16	many
CASSQDLGQINSPLHF	TGTGCCAGCAGCCAAGATCTTGGGCAGATTAATTCACCCCTCCACTTT	TRBJ1-6	NA	TRBV14	16	NA
CASSTDRGPYSNQPQHF	TGTGCCAGTAGTACGGACAGGGGCCCGTATAGCAATCAGCCCCAGCATTTT	TRBJ1-5	TRBD1	TRBV19	17	NA
CASSESSNTEAFF	TGTGCCAGCAGTGAATCGTCGAACACTGAAGCTTTCTTT	TRBJ1-1	NA	TRBV25-1	13	NA
CASSLVAGGPRDTGELFF	TGTGCCAGCAGCTTAGTAGCGGGAGGGCCTCGGGACACCGGGGAGCTGTTTTTT	TRBJ2-2	TRBD2	TRBV7-6	18	NA
CASRGGHRGYTF	TGTGCCAGCCGGGGGGGACATCGCGGCTACACCTTC	TRBJ1-2	NA	TRBV9	12	many
CASGKTGIGYTF	TGTGCCAGCGGTAAAACAGGGATCGGCTACACCTTC	TRBJ1-2	NA	TRBV2	12	NA
CASTPGDVPNQPQHF	TGTGCCAGTACCCCTGGGGATGTACCCAATCAGCCCCAGCATTTT	TRBJ1-5	NA	TRBV19	15	NA
CASSLEAETQYF	TGTGCCAGCAGTTTGGAAGCTGAGACCCAGTACTTC	TRBJ2-5	NA	TRBV12-3/TRBV12-4	12	NA
CASSHRDRRPEGEQYF	TGTGCCAGCAGCCACCGGGACAGGAGACCCGAGGGCGAGCAGTACTTC	TRBJ2-7	TRBD1	TRBV7-9	16	NA
CATSSPGTGVEKLFF	TGTGCCACCAGCAGTCCCGGGACAGGGGTTGAAAAACTGTTTTTT	TRBJ1-4	TRBD1	TRBV15	15	once
CAGNRGQGSEQYF	TGTGCCGGCAATAGGGGACAGGGTTCAGAGCAGTACTTC	TRBJ2-7	TRBD1	TRBV2	13	few
CASSRRLEETQYF	TGTGCCAGCAGTCGAAGACTCGAAGAGACCCAGTACTTC	TRBJ2-5	NA	TRBV2	13	NA
CASSSGQGNMETQYF	TGTGCCAGCAGCTCTGGGCAGGGAAACATGGAGACCCAGTACTTC	TRBJ2-5	NA	TRBV7-9	15	few
CATSRDRGINQPQHF	TGTGCCACCAGCAGAGATCGGGGAATTAATCAGCCCCAGCATTTT	TRBJ1-5	NA	TRBV15	15	many
CASSQETANSPLHF	TGTGCCAGCAGCCAAGAGACAGCAAATTCACCCCTCCACTTT	TRBJ1-6	NA	TRBV14	14	many
CASSYSGGWEETQYF	TGTGCCAGCAGCTACTCGGGGGGCTGGGAAGAGACCCAGTACTTC	TRBJ2-5	NA	TRBV7-8	15	many
CASSSGGAEYF	TGTGCCAGCAGCTCAGGGGGCGCGGAGTACTTC	TRBJ2-7	TRBD1	TRBV7-9	11	NA
CASKNGRLEKLFF	TGTGCCAGCAAAAATGGGAGGCTTGAAAAACTGTTTTTT	TRBJ1-4	NA	TRBV2	13	NA
CAISRDFQETQYF	TGTGCCATCAGCCGGGACTTCCAAGAGACCCAGTACTTC	TRBJ2-5	NA	TRBV10-3	13	NA
CASSESGHPSYEQYF	TGTGCCAGCAGCGAATCGGGACACCCCTCCTACGAGCAGTACTTC	TRBJ2-7	NA	TRBV7-2	15	NA
CASSFSGQPATNEKLFF	TGTGCCAGCAGCTTCTCGGGACAGCCTGCAACTAATGAAAAACTGTTTTTT	TRBJ1-4	TRBD1	TRBV7-2	17	NA
CAISESGVRGTYGYTF	TGTGCCATCAGTGAGTCCGGTGTCAGGGGGACCTATGGCTACACCTTC	TRBJ1-2	TRBD1	TRBV10-3	16	many
CASSSRGNSEQYF	TGTGCCAGCAGTTCCCGAGGGAACTCCGAGCAGTACTTC	TRBJ2-7	NA	TRBV15	13	NA
CASSQGQNYGYTF	TGTGCCAGCAGCCAAGGACAGAACTATGGCTACACCTTC	TRBJ1-2	NA	TRBV7-6	13	many
CASSFSMFGNEQYF	TGTGCCAGCAGTTTTTCGATGTTCGGAAACGAGCAGTACTTC	TRBJ2-7	NA	TRBV13	14	few
CASSLGGGEGYTF	TGTGCCAGCAGCTTAGGTGGGGGGGAGGGCTACACCTTC	TRBJ1-2	NA	TRBV7-2	13	many
CSVEWGMNTEAFF	TGCAGCGTTGAATGGGGCATGAACACTGAAGCTTTCTTT	TRBJ1-1	NA	TRBV29-1	13	many
CSAEDKGVGETQYF	TGCAGCGCGGAGGATAAGGGTGTCGGAGAGACCCAGTACTTC	TRBJ2-5	NA	TRBV29-1	14	NA
CASSDRDIRPTNEKLFF	TGCGCCAGCAGTGACAGGGATATACGACCAACTAATGAAAAACTGTTTTTT	TRBJ1-4	NA	TRBV10-2	17	NA
CASSPVLKQGVVYEQYF	TGTGCCAGTAGCCCAGTACTTAAACAGGGGGTCGTCTACGAGCAGTACTTC	TRBJ2-7	TRBD1	TRBV19	17	NA
CASSQDSGPYEQYF	TGTGCCAGCAGCCAAGACTCAGGCCCCTACGAGCAGTACTTC	TRBJ2-7	NA	TRBV4-2	14	NA
CASSAGTELYGYTF	TGTGCCAGTAGTGCTGGGACGGAACTATATGGCTACACCTTC	TRBJ1-2	NA	TRBV19	14	NA
CASSPNGPNEKLFF	TGTGCCAGCAGTCCCAACGGTCCAAATGAAAAACTGTTTTTT	TRBJ1-4	NA	TRBV28	14	NA